Given below is one T cell receptor beta chain in context. As originally analysed: Estimates of nucleated cell counts were drawn from the amplification of reference gene primers. Measured with immunoSEQ multiplex PCR; TCRdb has only the in-frame clones, and not every one. That table supplies the V and J calls and clone size; D and trimming were determined from the DNA. The sample comprises roughly 280,000 clones, around 88% of which are singletons, and under 2.5% rests with the top ten. This sample stems from a study of blood T cell repertoires in COVID-19. Across the study: Samples came from the United States, Italy and Spain, spanning acute and convalescent COVID-19. PBMCs, B-cell-depleted T cells, or T cells were the source of the cDNA or gDNA that made up the material.

The TCR sequence derives from a man younger than 45 with active or convalescent COVID-19. The sample was peripheral blood.

The CDR3, as DNA: TGTGCCAGCAGCTTTGGGACTCTCCAAGAGACCCAGTACTTC. Translating gives CASSFGTLQETQYF. This rearrangement joins TRBV13 to TRBJ2-5; D might be TRBD2 (6 bases). The CDR3 consists of 14 residues. Trimming took 3 bases from V and 1 from J, leaving 9 bases between them. CDR1 is PRHDT, CDR2 FYEKMQ, per germline (reference sequence).